This passage covers 8 T cell receptor beta chains from one sample sequenced in a study of blood T cell repertoires in COVID-19 (dated by TCRdb to 2018 to 2020). The receptor library was made with the immunoSEQ multiplex PCR assay. Not all clones reach the TCRdb copy of this immuneACCESS table, which keeps in-frame sequences only. Checked studies attribute under half of the gap to unresolved V genes and leave the rest unexplained. The table for this sample lists 200,000 to 250,000 clones; about 81% of them were counted only once. The ten largest clonotypes hold around 9% of the sample. Specimen: PBMCs or T cells enriched from blood (not recorded which). These TCRs come from a man aged 35 to 55 who had recovered from COVID-19.

This sequence joins TRBV19 and TRBJ1-4; D is uncertain. Germline V gene data show CDR1 as LNHDA and CDR2 as SQIVND (reference sequence). The CDR3 spans 13 residues. The V gene lost 8 bases and the J gene lost 8 bases, with 15 bases spanning the gap. Here the CDR3 reads CASVRRGREKLFF. In DNA, the CDR3 is TGTGCCAGTGTCCGACGAGGCAGAGAAAAACTGTTTTTT.

This chain links TRBV4-2 with TRBJ2-5; the D is unclear. Germline V gives CDR1 LGHNA, CDR2 YNFKEQ. The CDR3 has 12 residues. V was trimmed by 4 bases and J by 2 bases, leaving 5 bases between them. The CDR3 DNA reads as TGTGCCAGCAGCCGGGCACAAGAGACCCAGTACTTC. Translated: CASSRAQETQYF.

This chain links TRBV5-8 with TRBJ1-2; D gene unclear. Germline V gives CDR1 SGHTS, CDR2 YDEGEE. The CDR3 loop spans 12 amino acids. The V end lost 2 bases, the J end lost 5 bases, and 7 bases lay between the germline ends. CDR3 in amino acids: CASSLDGYGYTF. The CDR3 DNA reads TGTGCCAGCAGCTTAGACGGGTATGGCTACACCTTC.

The V call is TRBV3-1 (or the pseudogene TRBV3-2), the J call TRBJ1-1; D is possibly TRBD1 (5 bases). CDR1 and CDR2 (germline): LGHDT, YNNKEL (reference sequence). This CDR3 spans 15 amino acids. Trimming cost V 1 base and J 4 bases, with 13 bases left between them. Written as DNA, the CDR3 is TGTGCCAGCAGCCAAGTTCTGGGCGGGGGCACTGAAGCTTTCTTT. This sequence encodes CASSQVLGGGTEAFF.

In this sample, this clone turned up once. The V gene is TRBV19, the J gene TRBJ1-1, with 9 bases matching TRBD1. With V trimmed by 4 bases and J by 7 bases, 7 bases remained unmatched. Germline values: CDR1 LNHDA, CDR2 SQIVND (reference sequence). The CDR3 extends over 14 amino acids. The CDR3 is CASSTLQGAGEAFF. For the CDR3, the DNA is TGTGCCAGTAGTACTTTACAGGGGGCAGGTGAAGCTTTCTTT.

The rearrangement links TRBV30 to TRBJ1-2; TRBD1 aligns across 8 bases. This CDR3 is 13 amino acids long. Germline CDR1 reads GTSNPN; CDR2 reads SVGIG (reference sequence). With V trimmed by 6 bases and J by 2 bases, 5 bases remained unmatched. The CDR3 sequence is CACPGGPNYGYTF. CDR3 sequence (DNA): TGTGCCTGTCCAGGGGGCCCCAACTATGGCTACACCTTC.

The chain recombines TRBV9 with TRBJ1-5; the D gene is possibly TRBD1 (5 bases). CDR3 length: 14 amino acids. In germline, CDR1 is SGDLS, CDR2 YYNGEE. V was pared by 0 bases and J by 7 bases, with 11 bases between. CDR3 DNA: TGTGCCAGCAGCGTAGCGGGGGATCGGCAGCCCCAGCATTTT. Protein: CASSVAGDRQPQHF.

The rearrangement uses TRBV11-2 and TRBJ2-7; 11 bases match TRBD1. J was trimmed by 3 bases and V by 5 bases; bases with no gene match: 3. CDR3 length: 14 residues. From germline, CDR1 is SGHAT and CDR2 FQNNGV. The CDR3 here is CASSLDRGHYEQYF. Written as DNA, the CDR3 is TGTGCCAGCAGCCTGGACAGGGGGCACTACGAGCAGTACTTC.